The clone carrying this TCR beta chain appeared a few times. The target antigen is unknown. TCRdb passed the reads through MiXCR, listing each CDR3 protein once. The data contain some 920,000 distinct CDR3 sequences, around 31% of them singletons. CDR3 size: 14 residues. Trimming stripped 0 bases from V and 8 bases from J, with 13 bases between. From germline, CDR1 is SGHVS and CDR2 FQNEAQ. These data originate in a study of T cell repertoires in cytomegalovirus infection. The wider study: Based on public TCR beta signatures, there were indications of CMV infection and of a matching HLA type.

The J gene is TRBJ1-2, the V gene TRBV7-8; D gene ambiguous. The source of this sequence is a human donor in good health (CMV status not recorded). Some clones in this sample may be carry-over from other donors' samples. The specimen comprised cultured CD8+ T cells from PBMCs, sampled from culture after CMV antigen stimulation. The CDR3 protein is CASSLAVPGEGYTF. CDR3 in DNA: TGTGCCAGCAGCTTAGCAGTCCCAGGTGAAGGCTACACCTTC.